Each of the 3 T cell receptor beta chains below was sequenced from the same sample in a study of CXCR3-negative and CXCR3-positive naive CD8 T cells. TRB cDNA was prepared as libraries by UMI-labeled 5' RACE. After re-calling the 5' RACE reads, TCRdb lists one entry per CDR3 protein, DNA absent. The sample totals about 41,000 distinct CDR3 sequences. Sequences were obtained from memory CD8+ T cells from blood. Every receptor here comes from a human donor in good health. Some clones in this sample may be carry-over from other donors' samples.

The gene calls are TRBV9 and TRBJ1-1; TCRdb proposes TRBD1, but this gene call is untestable without DNA. The CDR3 runs to 14 residues. Germline-derived CDR1 and CDR2 are SGDLS and YYNGEE. Here the CDR3 reads CASSVVAGAAEAFF.

This chain links TRBV12-3 or TRBV12-4 with TRBJ1-5; absent DNA, TCRdb's TRBD1 call cannot be checked. The CDR3 loop spans 14 amino acids. The CDR3 is CASSSGGLNQPQHF.

This sequence joins TRBV4-3 and TRBJ2-1; TCRdb designates TRBD1, a call that cannot be tested without DNA. The length of the CDR3 is 15 residues. Germline V lookup: CDR1 LGHNA, CDR2 YSLEER. CDR3 in amino acids: CASSQGTGGYNEQFF.